The 32 T cell receptor beta chains presented below share a single source sample, sequenced in a study of beta chain features in type 1 diabetes. TCRB transcripts that were expressed got sequenced, as all of the isolated RNA had been reverse transcribed. Repertoires were generated with immunoSEQ multiplex PCR, while TCRdb's copy carries only in-frame clones and drops some. This table holds 450,000 or so clones, roughly an eighth found once. The specimen sequenced was naive CD4+ T cells from blood. The receptors were sampled from a woman younger than 30 in good health.

The chain links TRBV7-8 to TRBJ2-7, with unresolved D. CDR1 and CDR2 (germline): SGHVS, FQNEAQ. This CDR3 spans 14 amino acids. V gave up 5 bases and J gave up 2 bases, with 13 bases separating them. The DNA of the CDR3 is TGTGCCAGCAGCCCCCCGAACGGAGCCTACGAGCAGTACTTC. Encoded protein: CASSPPNGAYEQYF.

This clone was detected only a few times. The chain combines TRBV15 with TRBJ2-5; perhaps D is TRBD1 or TRBD2 (7 bases each). The CDR3 is 15 residues long. The germline CDR1 and CDR2 sequences are LNHNV and YYDKDF (reference sequence). Trimming shortened V by 8 bases and J by 0 bases, and 16 bases separated the two germline ends. Here the CDR3 DNA reads TGTGCCACCGCCGGGGGAGGGGGCTACCAAGAGACCCAGTACTTC. It translates to CATAGGGGYQETQYF.

This clone has a handful of counts. The chain links TRBV6-5 to TRBJ1-4; maybe TRBD1 (5 bases). CDR1 and CDR2 from the germline V gene are MNHEY and SVGAGI. The CDR3 sequence is 14 residues long. The V and J ends lost 2 bases and 5 bases respectively, with 9 bases between them. The CDR3 is CASSYEGINEKLFF. The CDR3 region has the DNA TGTGCCAGCAGTTACGAGGGGATAAATGAAAAACTGTTTTTT.

The table lists this clone with a few counts. The J gene is TRBJ2-7, the V gene TRBV19, with 7 bases that match TRBD1. CDR1 is LNHDA and CDR2 is SQIVND in the germline V gene (reference sequence). V lost 5 bases, J lost 2 bases, and 6 bases stayed unmatched. The CDR3 loop spans 14 amino acids. The CDR3 sequence: CASSLSTGTYEQYF. The CDR3 DNA sequence: TGTGCCAGTAGTCTTTCGACAGGGACCTACGAGCAGTACTTC.

This sequence joins TRBV29-1 and TRBJ1-1; 10 nucleotides agree with TRBD1. The trim removed 7 bases at V and 1 base at J, leaving 9 bases unmatched. Germline CDR1 is SQVTM and CDR2 is ANQGSEA. The CDR3 has 15 amino acids. The CDR3 region has the DNA TGCAGCGCCCGGGGACAGGGGCCCGGGAACACTGAAGCTTTCTTT. This codes for CSARGQGPGNTEAFF.

This clone has a handful of counts. This chain links TRBV25-1 with TRBJ2-1; D is unclear. V shed 2 bases and J shed 3 bases, with 17 bases lying between them. The CDR3 totals 17 residues. Germline V gene sequence: CDR1 MGHDK, CDR2 SYGVNS. For the CDR3, the DNA is TGTGCCAGCAGTGAACTCGTAGGCGGAAATATCTACAATGAGCAGTTCTTC. This codes for CASSELVGGNIYNEQFF.

The gene calls are TRBV30 and TRBJ2-3; D perhaps matches TRBD1 (6 bases). Trimming removed 3 bases at V and 4 bases at J, with 11 bases between. This CDR3 is built from 13 residues. Per germline, CDR1 GTSNPN and CDR2 SVGIG (reference sequence). The CDR3 DNA reads TGTGCCTGGAGAAAGGCAGGGGCAGATACGCAGTATTTT. Its translation: CAWRKAGADTQYF.

This clone was recorded a few times. The genes are TRBV2 and TRBJ1-3; D gene uncertain. Germline V CDR1 and CDR2: SNHLY, FYNNEI. Trimming removed 7 bases from V and 0 bases from J, with 7 bases in between. This CDR3 contains 13 residues. The CDR3 reads CASKETSGNTIYF. The CDR3 region has the DNA TGTGCCAGCAAAGAGACCTCTGGAAACACCATATATTTT.

Turning to this clone: Other DNA sequences within the sample encode an identical CDR3. The V and J genes are TRBV5-1 and TRBJ2-6; the D is unclear. The germline gives CDR1 SGHRS, CDR2 YFSETQ. V was clipped by 0 bases and J by 0 bases, with 4 bases between them. The CDR3 has 15 amino acids. The CDR3 nucleotides are TGCGCCAGCAGCTTGGTTCCCTCTGGGGCCAACGTCCTGACTTTC. It specifies CASSLVPSGANVLTF.

This clone was seen more than once but under ten times. V gene TRBV5-6 combines with J gene TRBJ1-3; the match to TRBD1 covers 7 bases. Looked up from germline, CDR1 is SGHDT and CDR2 is YYEEEE. The CDR3 covers 16 residues. V gave up 1 base and J gave up 0 bases; unmatched junction bases: 4. CDR3 DNA sequence: TGTGCCAGCAGCTTGTTCAGGGGGATCTCTGGAAACACCATATATTTT. It encodes CASSLFRGISGNTIYF.

This clone has only a few counts. The CDR3 DNA reads TGTGCCAGCAGCACCAGGGGGGAGACCCAGTACTTC. It yields the protein CASSTRGETQYF. The rearrangement links TRBV11-1 to TRBJ2-5, with 7 positions matching TRBD1. The CDR3 sequence is 12 residues long. Germline trimming cut 5 bases from V and 5 bases from J; bases unmatched to any gene: 2. In germline, CDR1 is SGHAT, CDR2 FQDESV (reference sequence).

The CDR3 loop reads CASSATVNTEAFF. CDR3 DNA: TGCGCCAGCAGCGCGACAGTGAACACTGAAGCTTTCTTT. V gene TRBV5-1 combines with J gene TRBJ1-1; possible D gene TRBD1, 5 bases. The germline gives CDR1 SGHRS, CDR2 YFSETQ. V shed 4 bases and J shed 0 bases, with 7 bases lying between them. The CDR3 covers 13 residues.

This chain connects TRBV6-4 to TRBJ2-3, with D possibly TRBD1 on 5 matching bases. Between the trimmed V and J ends, which lost 5 bases and 6 bases, there was a span of 12 bases. Germline V gene sequence: CDR1 MRHNA, CDR2 SNTAGT. This CDR3 spans 13 amino acids. The CDR3 DNA follows: TGTGCCAGCAGTCCCCAGGGTGGGGATACGCAGTATTTT. It is translated as CASSPQGGDTQYF.

The CDR3 DNA is TGTGCCAGCAGCTTAGAGGCTCGGACTGAAGCTTTCTTT. Its protein product is CASSLEARTEAFF. The chain couples TRBV7-9 to TRBJ1-1; D is unresolved. V dropped 1 base and J dropped 5 bases, with 8 bases sitting between them. The CDR3 extends over 13 amino acids. The germline V gene has CDR1 SEHNR and CDR2 FQNEAQ (reference sequence).

This clone was found a few times. This chain joins TRBV7-2 and TRBJ2-5; 9 nucleotides align to TRBD2. V lost 0 bases and J lost 5; bases outside the gene matches: 7. Germline-derived CDR1 and CDR2 are SGHTA and FQGNSA. The CDR3 runs 16 residues. The CDR3 protein is CASSLASGSLGETQYF. In DNA form, the CDR3 reads TGTGCCAGCAGCTTAGCTAGCGGGAGTTTGGGGGAGACCCAGTACTTC.

The rearrangement links TRBV9 to TRBJ2-3; D remains ambiguous. The CDR3 has 12 residues. Germline lookup yields CDR1 SGDLS and CDR2 YYNGEE. V dropped 2 bases and J dropped 2 bases, with 3 bases sitting between them. The CDR3 loop is CASSVHTDTQYF. The CDR3 DNA sequence: TGTGCCAGCAGCGTCCACACAGATACGCAGTATTTT. The whole variable domain, remainder taken from reference TRBV9 and TRBJ2-3, is DSGVTQTPKHLITATGQRVTLRCSPRSGDLSVYWYQQSLDQGLQFLIQYYNGEERAKGNILERFSAQQFPDLHSELNLSSLELGDSALYFCASSVHTDTQYFGPGTRLTVL.

This clone was seen a few times. This sequence joins TRBV9 and TRBJ2-5; D uncertain. The CDR3 length is 13 residues. Trimming pared 0 bases from V and 1 base from J, leaving 4 bases between. From germline, CDR1 is SGDLS and CDR2 YYNGEE. CDR3 in amino acids: CASSVGLQETQYF. The CDR3 DNA reads TGTGCCAGCAGCGTAGGACTCCAAGAGACCCAGTACTTC.

This clone was observed a few times. The chain employs TRBV15 and TRBJ1-2; 10 positions agree with TRBD1. Trimming cost V 6 bases and J 3 bases; bases outside gene matches: 4. The CDR3 has 14 residues. CDR1 is LNHNV, CDR2 YYDKDF, per germline (reference sequence). CDR3 sequence (DNA): TGTGCCACCAGGGGACAGGGGCTTGACTATGGCTACACCTTC. It codes for CATRGQGLDYGYTF.

To note about this clone: The sample carries other DNA sequences with the same CDR3. The V and J genes are TRBV29-1 and TRBJ2-2; a possible D gene is TRBD1 (6 bases). The CDR3 is 11 amino acids. Per germline, CDR1 SQVTM and CDR2 ANQGSEA. Trimming pared 6 bases from V and 5 bases from J, leaving 7 bases between. In DNA form, the CDR3 reads TGCAGCGTCGGGACAACCGGGGAGCTGTTTTTT. Translation: CSVGTTGELFF.

The V and J genes are TRBV28 and TRBJ1-1, with D unclear. V was cut by 6 bases and J by 0 bases, with 11 bases left in between. The V gene's germline CDR1 is MDHEN and CDR2 SYDVKM. This CDR3 is 14 amino acids long. The CDR3 spells CASSSPRLNTEAFF. The CDR3 coding sequence is TGTGCCAGCAGCTCCCCGCGGCTGAACACTGAAGCTTTCTTT.

J is TRBJ1-2 and V is TRBV30; D is unclear. CDR3 length: 13 amino acids. With 4 bases removed from V and 1 base from J, the gap between germline ends came to 10 bases. Germline V gene sequence: CDR1 GTSNPN, CDR2 SVGIG (reference sequence). CDR3 residues: CAWNTYSNYGYTF. The DNA for the CDR3 is TGTGCCTGGAATACGTACAGTAACTATGGCTACACCTTC.

This sequence joins TRBV10-3 and TRBJ2-3; TRBD2 agrees at 8 bases. CDR3 length equals 12 residues. In germline, CDR1 is ENHRY, CDR2 SYGVKD. V lost 10 bases and J lost 6; bases outside the gene matches: 6. In DNA form, the CDR3 reads TGTGCCACCCGGGGGGGGCTGGATACGCAGTATTTT. It translates to CATRGGLDTQYF.

This clone showed up just a few times. The V gene is TRBV6-6, the J gene TRBJ2-1, with D perhaps given as TRBD1 or TRBD2 (5 bases each). V gave up 7 bases and J gave up 0 bases, with 13 bases separating them. The CDR3 is made up of 15 amino acids. Germline CDR1 is MNHNY and CDR2 is SVGAGI (reference sequence). Here the CDR3 DNA reads TGTGCCAGCAATGGTGGGACGAGCTCCTACAATGAGCAGTTCTTC. It yields the protein CASNGGTSSYNEQFF.

The chain combines TRBV7-2 with TRBJ2-7; D not certain. V lost 1 base and J 10 bases, leaving 17 bases between the germline ends. The CDR3 has 14 amino acids. Germline CDR1 and CDR2: SGHTA and FQGNSA. The CDR3 sequence is CASSLGQPLSTQYV. DNA for the CDR3: TGTGCCAGCAGCTTAGGGCAGCCTCTGTCTACCCAGTACGTC.

This chain uses TRBV15 with TRBJ1-1, with D unresolved. Trimming left V 7 bases short and J 11 bases short, with 17 bases between. The CDR3 spans 12 residues. Germline CDR1 and CDR2: LNHNV and YYDKDF (reference sequence). CDR3 sequence (DNA): TGTGCCACCACCCCCTGGCGGCCCGGGGCTTTCTTT. Its translation is CATTPWRPGAFF.

The V gene is TRBV2, the J gene TRBJ2-3; possibly TRBD2 for D (5 bases). The CDR3 covers 14 residues. Trimming cost V 6 bases and J 0 bases, with 10 bases left between them. Germline V gene lookup returns CDR1 SNHLY and CDR2 FYNNEI. CDR3 sequence (DNA): TGTGCCAGCAGGAGAAGACTAAGCACAGATACGCAGTATTTT. Its protein is CASRRRLSTDTQYF.

The V gene is TRBV25-1, the J gene TRBJ1-4; TRBD1 might be the D (5 bases). This CDR3 is 15 amino acids long. The V gene's germline CDR1 is MGHDK and CDR2 SYGVNS. The V end lost 1 base, the J end lost 4 bases, and 10 bases lay between the germline ends. CDR3 sequence (DNA): TGTGCCAGCAGTGAATCCCAGGGTGGTAATGAAAAACTGTTTTTT. It translates to CASSESQGGNEKLFF.

The rearrangement joins TRBV5-4 to TRBJ2-5, with D unresolved. The CDR3 covers 13 residues. V shed 2 bases and J shed 1 base, with 6 bases lying between them. Germline V lookup: CDR1 SGHNT, CDR2 YYREEE (reference sequence). The CDR3 DNA reads TGTGCCAGCAGCTTACAAGTCCAAGAGACCCAGTACTTC. Its protein is CASSLQVQETQYF.

This clone was detected only a few times. The chain recombines TRBV23-1 with TRBJ1-5, with a weak D call TRBD1 (5 bases). TRBV23-1 is an ORF, and what it does is uncertain. V lost 0 bases, J lost 3 bases, and 18 bases lay in between. This CDR3 has 18 amino acids. The CDR3 sequence: CASSQSCTGTETNQPQHF. CDR3 bases: TGCGCCAGCAGTCAATCCTGTACCGGGACGGAGACCAATCAGCCCCAGCATTTT.

This clone was counted many times. The CDR3 DNA follows: TGTGCCAGCAGGGGCGCAGATACGCAGTATTTT. It yields the protein CASRGADTQYF. J is TRBJ2-3 and V is TRBV25-1; D is unclear. The ends were cut back, 6 bases at V and 4 bases at J, with 5 bases in the middle. Germline values: CDR1 MGHDK, CDR2 SYGVNS. This CDR3 comprises 11 residues.

This clone turned up a few times. This rearrangement joins TRBV4-1 to TRBJ1-4, with unresolved D. The V end was cut by 4 bases, the J end by 6 bases, with 12 bases between. The CDR3 has 14 amino acids. Germline V lookup: CDR1 MGHRA, CDR2 YSYEKL. CDR3 sequence reads: CASSRRGFDEKLFF. The CDR3 DNA is TGCGCCAGCAGCCGTCGCGGGTTTGATGAAAAACTGTTTTTT.

This clone was seen only a few times. The chain uses TRBV5-6 and TRBJ2-7, with D possibly being TRBD2 (5 bases). The germline V and J ends were trimmed by 8 bases and 6 bases, with 9 bases remaining between them. CDR1 is SGHDT, CDR2 YYEEEE, per germline. The CDR3 spans 10 residues. The CDR3 loop reads CASGRPEQYF. As DNA, the CDR3 is TGTGCCAGTGGGAGACCCGAGCAGTACTTC.